This T cell receptor beta chain was identified during a study of blood T cell repertoires in COVID-19. Overall study: Samples came from the United States, Italy and Spain, spanning acute and convalescent COVID-19.

Measured with immunoSEQ multiplex PCR; TCRdb has only the in-frame clones, and not every one. The sample includes about 300,000 clones, around 83% of them seen just once. The germline CDR1 and CDR2 sequences are SGHTA and FQGNSA. With 1 base removed from V and 1 base from J, the gap between germline ends came to 7 bases. The CDR3 has 14 residues. This receptor was taken from a woman in her fifties or sixties with acute or convalescent COVID-19. The gene calls are TRBV7-2 and TRBJ1-1; D is unclear. Sequenced: peripheral blood. The DNA of the CDR3 is TGTGCCAGCAGCTTAGAACAGTCGAACACTGAAGCTTTCTTT. Translation gives CASSLEQSNTEAFF.